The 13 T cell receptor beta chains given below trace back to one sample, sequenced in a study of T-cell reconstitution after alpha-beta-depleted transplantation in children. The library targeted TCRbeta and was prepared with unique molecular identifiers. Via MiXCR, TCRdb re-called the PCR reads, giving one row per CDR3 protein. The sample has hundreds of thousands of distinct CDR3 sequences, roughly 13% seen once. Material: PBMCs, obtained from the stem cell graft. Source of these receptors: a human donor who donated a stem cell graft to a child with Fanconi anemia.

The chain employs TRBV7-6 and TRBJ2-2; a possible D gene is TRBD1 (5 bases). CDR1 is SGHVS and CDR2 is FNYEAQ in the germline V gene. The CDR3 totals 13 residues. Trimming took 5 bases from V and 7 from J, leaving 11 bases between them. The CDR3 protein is CASSKDQGGELFF. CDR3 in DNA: TGTGCCAGCAGCAAAGACCAGGGCGGGGAGCTGTTTTTT.

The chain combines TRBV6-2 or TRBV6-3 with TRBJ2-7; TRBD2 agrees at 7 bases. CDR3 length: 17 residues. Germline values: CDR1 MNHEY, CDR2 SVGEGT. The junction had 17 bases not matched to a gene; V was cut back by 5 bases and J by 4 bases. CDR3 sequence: CASSLRRGRAGIYEQYF. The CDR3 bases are TGTGCCAGCAGTCTACGACGGGGGAGGGCCGGGATATACGAGCAGTACTTC.

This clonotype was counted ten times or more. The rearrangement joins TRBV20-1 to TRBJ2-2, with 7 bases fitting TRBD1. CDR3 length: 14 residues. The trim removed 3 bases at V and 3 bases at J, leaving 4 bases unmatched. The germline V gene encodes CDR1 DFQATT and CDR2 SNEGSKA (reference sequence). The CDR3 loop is CSARRQGDTGELFF. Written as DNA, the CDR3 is TGCAGTGCTAGGCGGCAGGGGGACACCGGGGAGCTGTTTTTT.

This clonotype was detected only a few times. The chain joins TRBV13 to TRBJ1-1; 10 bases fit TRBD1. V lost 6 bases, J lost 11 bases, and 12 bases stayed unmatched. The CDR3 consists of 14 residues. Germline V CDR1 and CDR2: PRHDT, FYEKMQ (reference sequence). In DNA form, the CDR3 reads TGTGCCAGCAGACTCTGGGAGACAGGGGGCATGGCTTTCTTT. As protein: CASRLWETGGMAFF.

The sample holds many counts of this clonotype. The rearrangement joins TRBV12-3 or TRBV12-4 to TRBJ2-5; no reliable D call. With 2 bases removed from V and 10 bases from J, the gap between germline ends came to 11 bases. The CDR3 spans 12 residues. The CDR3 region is CASSLSWSVQYF. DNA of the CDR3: TGTGCCAGCAGTTTAAGCTGGTCCGTCCAGTACTTC.

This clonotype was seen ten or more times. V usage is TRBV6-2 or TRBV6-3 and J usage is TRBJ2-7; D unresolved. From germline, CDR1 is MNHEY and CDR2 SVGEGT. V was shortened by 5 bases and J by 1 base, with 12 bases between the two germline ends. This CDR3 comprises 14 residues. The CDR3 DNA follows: TGTGCCAGCAGTCCCCGCAGACATTCCTACGAGCAGTACTTC. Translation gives CASSPRRHSYEQYF.

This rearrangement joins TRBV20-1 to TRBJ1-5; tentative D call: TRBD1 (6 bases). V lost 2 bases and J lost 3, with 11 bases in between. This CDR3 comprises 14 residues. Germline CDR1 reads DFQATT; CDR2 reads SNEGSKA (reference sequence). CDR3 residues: CSARPTGTNQPQHF. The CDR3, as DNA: TGCAGTGCTAGACCTACAGGGACCAATCAGCCCCAGCATTTT.

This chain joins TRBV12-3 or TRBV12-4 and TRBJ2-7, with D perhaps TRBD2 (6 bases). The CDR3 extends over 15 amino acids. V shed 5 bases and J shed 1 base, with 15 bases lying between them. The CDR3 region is CASSPPGGKSYEQYF. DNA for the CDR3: TGTGCCAGCAGTCCCCCCGGGGGTAAGTCCTACGAGCAGTACTTC.

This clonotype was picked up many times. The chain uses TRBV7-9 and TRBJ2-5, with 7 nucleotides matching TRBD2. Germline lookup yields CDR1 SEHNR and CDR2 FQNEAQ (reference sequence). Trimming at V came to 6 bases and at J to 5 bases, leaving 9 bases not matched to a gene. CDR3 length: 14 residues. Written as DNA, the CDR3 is TGTGCCAGCAGACTAGTTGACGGGGGGGAGACCCAGTACTTC. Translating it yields CASRLVDGGETQYF.

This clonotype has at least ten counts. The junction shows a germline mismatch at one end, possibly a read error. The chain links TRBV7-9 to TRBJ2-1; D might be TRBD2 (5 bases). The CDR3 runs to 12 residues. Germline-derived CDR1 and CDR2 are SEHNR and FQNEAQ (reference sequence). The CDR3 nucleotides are TGTGCCAGCAGCTCCTCAAGCGGAAACGGGTCCTTC. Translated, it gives CASSSSSGNGSF.

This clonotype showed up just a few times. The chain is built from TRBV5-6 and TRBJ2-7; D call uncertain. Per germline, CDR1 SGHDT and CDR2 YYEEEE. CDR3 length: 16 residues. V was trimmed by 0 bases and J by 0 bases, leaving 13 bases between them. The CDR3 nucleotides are TGTGCCAGCAGCTTGGGAGGCGCGTTTAGCTCCTACGAGCAGTACTTC. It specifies CASSLGGAFSSYEQYF.

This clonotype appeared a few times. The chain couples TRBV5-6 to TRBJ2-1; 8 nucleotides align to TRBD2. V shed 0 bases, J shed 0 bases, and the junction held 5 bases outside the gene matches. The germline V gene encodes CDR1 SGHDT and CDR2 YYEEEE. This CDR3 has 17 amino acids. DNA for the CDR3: TGTGCCAGCAGCTTGGTACTAGCGGACCTCTCCTACAATGAGCAGTTCTTC. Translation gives CASSLVLADLSYNEQFF.

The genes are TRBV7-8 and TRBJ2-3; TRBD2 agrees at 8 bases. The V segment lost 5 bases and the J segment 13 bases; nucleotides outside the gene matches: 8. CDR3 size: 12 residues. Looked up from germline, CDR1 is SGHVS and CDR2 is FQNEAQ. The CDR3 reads CASSPRTSLEYF. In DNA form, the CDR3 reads TGTGCCAGCAGCCCCCGGACTAGCTTGGAGTATTTT. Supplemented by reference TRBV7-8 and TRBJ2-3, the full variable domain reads GAGVSQSPRYKVAKRGQDVALRCDPISGHVSLFWYQQALGQGPEFLTYFQNEAQLDKSGLPSDRFFAERPEGSVSTLKIQRTQQEDSAVYLCASSPRTSLEYFGPGTRLTVL.